This TCR beta chain is drawn from a study of post-analysis software for immune sequencing data. Study in general: Multiple sclerosis in the patients followed relapsing-remitting, secondary progressive and progressive-relapsing courses. Findings and caveats of the study: Among multiple sclerosis patients, normalized Chao1 diversity was significantly below that of controls. Comparison of patients with controls showed five TRBV segments more frequent in patients, TRBV5-6, TRBV5-1 and TRBV20-1 among them. F measure clustering grouped samples strongly by preparation batch.

This clonotype was observed many times. The antigen is undetermined. This CDR3 comprises 13 residues. V was cut by 5 bases and J by 4 bases, with 9 bases left in between. The germline gives CDR1 SGHTA, CDR2 FQGNSA. Unique molecular identifiers tagged the TCR beta cDNA libraries. T cells numbering about 0.9 to 10 million yielded cDNA molecules that totaled roughly 0.5 million. MiXCR, applied by TCRdb to the PCR reads, yields one record per CDR3 protein. Of around 190,000 distinct CDR3 sequences in the sample, 29% are singletons; the top ten hold more than 3%. The V call is TRBV7-2, the J call TRBJ1-5, with D unclear. This TCR derives from a girl younger than 18 with multiple sclerosis. What was sequenced was blood. The CDR3 here is CASSPWINQPQHF. Written as DNA, the CDR3 is TGTGCCAGCAGCCCATGGATTAATCAGCCCCAGCATTTT.